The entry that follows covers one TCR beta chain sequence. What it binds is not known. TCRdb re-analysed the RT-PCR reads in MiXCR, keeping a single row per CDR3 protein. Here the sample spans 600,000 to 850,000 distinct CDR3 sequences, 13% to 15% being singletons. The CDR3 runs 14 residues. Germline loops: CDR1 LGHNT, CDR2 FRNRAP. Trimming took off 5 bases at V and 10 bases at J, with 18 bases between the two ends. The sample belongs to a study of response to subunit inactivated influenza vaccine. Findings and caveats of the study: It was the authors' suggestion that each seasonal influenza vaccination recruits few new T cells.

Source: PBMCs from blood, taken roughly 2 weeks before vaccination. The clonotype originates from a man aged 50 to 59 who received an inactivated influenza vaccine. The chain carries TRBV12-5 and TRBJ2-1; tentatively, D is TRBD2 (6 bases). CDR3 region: CASGAGAGGAEQFF. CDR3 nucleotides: TGTGCTAGTGGTGCTGGGGCGGGCGGGGCCGAGCAGTTCTTC.